Below, 9 T cell receptor beta chains from the same sample are listed, as sequenced in a study of human T cells and chemical hapten exposure. TCRdb independently ran MiXCR on the RACE reads; one entry per CDR3 protein. The data hold tens of thousands of distinct CDR3 sequences, with over 10% observed a single time. Time point reported: pre-sensitization, week 0. The treatment was: therapeutic diphenylcyclopropenone sensitization with weekly scalp DPC. Source: whole blood, taken in connection with sensitization to the hapten diphenylcyclopropenone (DPC). All receptors derive from a woman aged 25 to 39 with alopecia areata. Some clones in this sample may be carry-over from other donors' samples.

This clonotype was counted at least ten times. The chain employs TRBV9 and TRBJ2-2, with D possibly being TRBD2 (6 bases). Per germline, CDR1 SGDLS and CDR2 YYNGEE. The CDR3 consists of 16 residues. V was cut by 3 bases and J by 2 bases, with 14 bases left in between. The chain's CDR3 is CASSGRLGLNTGELFF. Here the CDR3 DNA reads TGTGCCAGCAGCGGACGACTGGGACTCAACACCGGGGAGCTGTTTTTT.

The rearrangement uses TRBV9 and TRBJ2-2; 9 nucleotides match TRBD1. The germline V gene has CDR1 SGDLS and CDR2 YYNGEE. The V and J ends lost 3 bases and 12 bases, in that order; junction bases with no gene match: 9. The CDR3 runs 14 residues. The CDR3 loop reads CASSGGTGKRKLFF. The CDR3 nucleotides read TGTGCCAGCAGCGGCGGGACAGGGAAGCGGAAGCTGTTTTTT.

The chain couples TRBV15 to TRBJ2-5; D ambiguous. The CDR3 has 14 amino acids. V was shortened by 0 bases and J by 2 bases, with 7 bases between the two germline ends. CDR1 and CDR2 from the germline V gene are LNHNV and YYDKDF (reference sequence). In DNA form, the CDR3 reads TGTGCCACCAGCAGAGACCATCATCAAGAGACCCAGTACTTC. Encoded protein: CATSRDHHQETQYF.

In its sample, this clonotype was seen a few times. This chain joins TRBV7-9 and TRBJ1-1, with TRBD1 matching over 9 bases. Germline V CDR1 and CDR2: SEHNR, FQNEAQ (reference sequence). CDR3 length: 16 residues. With V trimmed by 7 bases and J by 7 bases, 16 bases remained unmatched. Written as DNA, the CDR3 is TGTGCCAGCATTAAGAGTGAGGGACAGGGAGGGCTTGAAGCTTTCTTT. Its protein product is CASIKSEGQGGLEAFF. Combining the CDR3 with reference TRBV7-9 and TRBJ1-1 gives the whole variable domain DTGVSQNPRHKITKRGQNVTFRCDPISEHNRLYWYRQTLGQGPEFLTYFQNEAQLEKSRLLSDRFSAERPKGSFSTLEIQRTEQGDSAMYLCASIKSEGQGGLEAFFGQGTRLTVV.

A few counts support this clonotype. This chain uses TRBV12-3 or TRBV12-4 with TRBJ2-5; possibly TRBD2 for D (6 bases). Trimming took off 7 bases at V and 2 bases at J, with 17 bases between the two ends. The CDR3 is 15 residues long. Here the CDR3 reads CASILGGPRQETQYF. The DNA for the CDR3 is TGTGCCAGCATCCTCGGGGGTCCTCGACAAGAGACCCAGTACTTC.

The chain employs TRBV20-1 and TRBJ1-4, with a tentative D call TRBD1 (5 bases). V was trimmed by 4 bases and J by 0 bases, leaving 12 bases between them. Germline V gene data show CDR1 as DFQATT and CDR2 as SNEGSKA (reference sequence). There are 15 residues in the CDR3. CDR3: CSATFDSATNEKLFF. In nucleotides, the CDR3 is TGCAGTGCTACATTCGACAGCGCAACTAATGAAAAACTGTTTTTT.

In this sample, this clonotype turned up many times. The chain employs TRBV7-6 and TRBJ2-1, with 10 bases identical to TRBD2. Losses at the gene ends were 8 bases for V and 6 bases for J; bases not matched to a gene: 13. Germline CDR1 SGHVS, CDR2 FNYEAQ. The CDR3 runs 16 residues. The chain's CDR3 is CASASLVLAGVNEQFF. CDR3 coding DNA: TGTGCCAGCGCCTCCCTGGTTCTAGCGGGGGTCAATGAGCAGTTCTTC.

This clonotype was picked up a small number of times. This chain joins TRBV28 and TRBJ1-5; maybe TRBD1 (5 bases). CDR1 is MDHEN and CDR2 is SYDVKM in the germline V gene. This CDR3 is 15 amino acids long. V shed 3 bases and J shed 6 bases, with 15 bases lying between them. The CDR3 DNA follows: TGTGCCAGCAGTTTCTTCGGACAAGGGGCTCAGCCCCAGCATTTT. This sequence encodes CASSFFGQGAQPQHF.

The gene calls are TRBV20-1 and TRBJ1-5, with D hard to call. V dropped 3 bases and J dropped 2 bases, with 11 bases sitting between them. Per the germline V gene, CDR1 is DFQATT and CDR2 is SNEGSKA (reference sequence). This CDR3 is 14 amino acids long. The CDR3 sequence: CSASRLSRNQPQHF. The CDR3 region has the DNA TGCAGTGCTAGCAGGTTGTCGCGCAATCAGCCCCAGCATTTT.